A single T cell receptor (beta chain) is shown here with its context. These data belong to a study of blood T cells in healthy people across ages. With a J-beta primer mix and a sample-barcoded 5' primer, a second PCR ran about 7 to 12 cycles. TCRdb analysed the 5' RACE reads with MiXCR anew, one entry per CDR3 protein. Of 700,000 to 950,000 distinct CDR3 sequences in the sample, nearly 60% were seen once. The donors, aged about 6 to 90, were healthy Caucasians from Russia. The sequence was obtained from a man aged 25-45 years in good health. Sample: blood.

The CDR3 is CASSLTATSYGVEQFF. For the CDR3, the DNA is TGTGCCAGCAGCTTAACAGCGACGTCGTATGGGGTTGAGCAGTTCTTC. The V gene is TRBV7-3, the J gene TRBJ2-1; D is unresolved. V lost 0 bases, J lost 9 bases, and 18 bases lay in between. The CDR3 covers 16 residues. The germline V gene has CDR1 SGHTA and CDR2 FQGTGA.